These 23 T cell receptor beta chains were all obtained from the same sample, sequenced in a study of shared clonotypes between healthy human individuals. Assay used: immunoSEQ multiplex PCR; TCRdb lists only in-frame clones, some missing. This sample carries some 1,600,000 clones, nearly 99% of them seen once, and the ten largest clones take about 0.45%. Sequenced input: naive CD4+ T cells sorted from blood. Subset here: CD45RA+ positively selected. Every receptor here comes from a man under 40 in good health.

The V gene is TRBV18, the J gene TRBJ2-3; no reliable D call. V was shortened by 3 bases and J by 6 bases, with 7 bases between the two germline ends. From germline, CDR1 is KGHSH and CDR2 LQKENI. The CDR3 covers 12 residues. As DNA, the CDR3 is TGTGCCAGCTCACCGAATTCGGATACGCAGTATTTT. Translation gives CASSPNSDTQYF.

CDR3 nucleotides: TGTGCCAGCAGTAGGGACATTCCTAGCACAGATACGCAGTATTTT. Translation gives CASSRDIPSTDTQYF. The genes are TRBV2 and TRBJ2-3, with D tentatively TRBD1 (6 bases). Germline V gene data show CDR1 as SNHLY and CDR2 as FYNNEI. CDR3 length equals 15 residues. Trimming removed 5 bases from V and 0 bases from J, with 12 bases in between.

The chain employs TRBV5-4 and TRBJ2-2, with 11 bases aligning to TRBD1. CDR1 SGHNT and CDR2 YYREEE come from the germline V gene (reference sequence). Trimming cost V 3 bases and J 4 bases; bases outside gene matches: 2. The CDR3 spans 15 residues. The CDR3 region is CASSYGQGATGELFF. The CDR3, as DNA: TGTGCCAGCAGCTATGGACAGGGGGCCACCGGGGAGCTGTTTTTT.

The chain combines TRBV5-4 with TRBJ2-2; 10 positions match TRBD2. Germline-derived CDR1 and CDR2 are SGHNT and YYREEE (reference sequence). The J segment lost 2 bases and the V segment lost 0 bases, leaving 4 bases of the junction unmatched. The CDR3 contains 17 residues. CDR3 amino acids: CASSLGTSGVNTGELFF. In DNA form, the CDR3 reads TGTGCCAGCAGCTTGGGGACTAGCGGAGTCAACACCGGGGAGCTGTTTTTT.

This chain connects TRBV5-1 to TRBJ2-3; 7 bases agree with TRBD2. After removal of 2 bases from V and 5 bases from J, the junction contained 17 bases not matched to a gene. CDR3 length: 18 amino acids. Per the germline V gene, CDR1 is SGHRS and CDR2 is YFSETQ. The CDR3 loop is CASSLHGPSGTGGDTQYF. CDR3 bases: TGCGCCAGCAGCTTACACGGGCCATCGGGGACGGGAGGAGATACGCAGTATTTT.

This chain uses TRBV7-6 with TRBJ2-6; no firm D call. This CDR3 comprises 16 residues. Trimming cost V 1 base and J 0 bases, with 7 bases left between them. CDR1 and CDR2 from the germline V gene are SGHVS and FNYEAQ. The CDR3 bases are TGTGCCAGCAGCTTAGGGGCGGCCTCTGGGGCCAACGTCCTGACTTTC. As protein: CASSLGAASGANVLTF.

The V and J genes are TRBV5-4 and TRBJ1-1; D may be TRBD1 (5 bases). This CDR3 is built from 16 residues. V lost 0 bases, J lost 1 base, and 13 bases lay in between. CDR1 and CDR2 from the germline V gene are SGHNT and YYREEE (reference sequence). Written as DNA, the CDR3 is TGTGCCAGCAGCTTGGAGTCGACGGGGCCGAACACTGAAGCTTTCTTT. Translated, it gives CASSLESTGPNTEAFF.

The V and J genes are TRBV15 and TRBJ2-1; 9 positions agree with TRBD1. This CDR3 is built from 13 residues. Germline assignment: CDR1 LNHNV and CDR2 YYDKDF (reference sequence). V was clipped by 8 bases and J by 2 bases; unmatched bases: 1. CDR3: CATRDRAYNEQFF. CDR3 in DNA: TGTGCCACCCGGGACAGGGCCTACAATGAGCAGTTCTTC.

The V gene is TRBV28, the J gene TRBJ2-7; D gene uncertain. Between the trimmed V and J ends, which lost 3 bases and 2 bases, there was a span of 14 bases. The CDR3 covers 15 residues. The germline gives CDR1 MDHEN, CDR2 SYDVKM. The CDR3 here is CASSLGRRNPYEQYF. CDR3 DNA sequence: TGTGCCAGCAGTTTGGGCCGAAGAAATCCCTACGAGCAGTACTTC.

This sequence joins TRBV30 and TRBJ2-7, with 9 bases aligning to TRBD1. The V and J ends lost 2 bases and 5 bases, in that order; junction bases with no gene match: 13. This CDR3 is built from 16 residues. The germline V gene has CDR1 GTSNPN and CDR2 SVGIG (reference sequence). The CDR3 reads CAWSWGTGLGADEQYF. CDR3 DNA sequence: TGTGCCTGGAGTTGGGGGACAGGGCTAGGGGCGGACGAGCAGTACTTC.

This clone was observed a single time. The J gene is TRBJ2-7, the V gene TRBV5-8; TRBD2 agrees at 9 bases. V lost 2 bases and J lost 5; bases outside the gene matches: 8. In germline, CDR1 is SGHTS, CDR2 YDEGEE. The CDR3 length is 15 residues. CDR3 residues: CASSFLGGRADEQYF. In nucleotides, the CDR3 is TGTGCCAGCAGCTTCCTTGGCGGGAGGGCCGACGAGCAGTACTTC.

V usage is TRBV15 and J usage is TRBJ2-1, with D perhaps matching TRBD1 (5 bases). The germline gives CDR1 LNHNV, CDR2 YYDKDF (reference sequence). The CDR3 has 14 residues. The ends were cut back, 6 bases at V and 1 base at J, with 10 bases in the middle. Written as DNA, the CDR3 is TGTGCCACCAGAGGGGATCGGTCCTACAATGAGCAGTTCTTC. As protein: CATRGDRSYNEQFF.

The chain couples TRBV13 to TRBJ1-1, with D unresolved. Per the germline V gene, CDR1 is PRHDT and CDR2 is FYEKMQ (reference sequence). The germline V and J ends were trimmed by 2 bases and 11 bases, with 12 bases remaining between them. The CDR3 has 12 residues. The CDR3 region is CASSLRAGHAFF. As DNA, the CDR3 is TGTGCCAGCAGCTTACGGGCAGGTCATGCTTTCTTT.

V gene TRBV18 combines with J gene TRBJ2-5; D possibly uses TRBD1 or TRBD2 (5 bases each). CDR3 size: 14 residues. Trimming shortened V by 6 bases and J by 1 base, and 12 bases separated the two germline ends. Germline values: CDR1 KGHSH, CDR2 LQKENI. The CDR3 nucleotides read TGTGCCAGCTCCACAAAAGGGACCCAAGAGACCCAGTACTTC. It translates to CASSTKGTQETQYF.

The rearrangement links TRBV29-1 to TRBJ1-4, with TRBD1 identical over 7 bases. Germline-derived CDR1 and CDR2 are SQVTM and ANQGSEA. The CDR3 length is 16 residues. V lost 6 bases to trimming and J lost 0 bases; unmatched junction nucleotides: 10. This CDR3 is CSVRGTARATNEKLFF. CDR3 nucleotides: TGCAGCGTGAGGGGGACAGCTAGAGCAACTAATGAAAAACTGTTTTTT.

As regards this clone: Other DNA sequences in this specimen translate into the identical CDR3. This sequence joins TRBV30 and TRBJ1-1, with D possibly TRBD1 on 5 matching bases. V shed 0 bases and J shed 1 base, with 6 bases lying between them. Germline V lookup: CDR1 GTSNPN, CDR2 SVGIG (reference sequence). The CDR3 totals 13 residues. This CDR3 is CAWSVRGNTEAFF. In DNA form, the CDR3 reads TGTGCCTGGAGTGTGAGGGGGAACACTGAAGCTTTCTTT.

The genes are TRBV27 and TRBJ2-3; 12 positions agree with TRBD2. The CDR3 has 16 residues. From germline, CDR1 is MNHEY and CDR2 SMNVEV (reference sequence). J gave up 6 bases and V 2 bases, and 6 bases lay outside the gene matches. The CDR3 loop is CASSLGWLAGGDTQYF. The CDR3 DNA follows: TGTGCCAGCAGTTTAGGGTGGCTAGCGGGAGGGGATACGCAGTATTTT.

This rearrangement joins TRBV10-3 to TRBJ2-3; 7 nucleotides line up with TRBD1. CDR3 length equals 14 residues. Losses at the gene ends were 6 bases for V and 6 bases for J; bases not matched to a gene: 9. CDR1 and CDR2 (germline): ENHRY, SYGVKD. The CDR3 sequence: CAISSQDRADTQYF. The CDR3 bases are TGTGCCATCAGCTCCCAAGACAGGGCTGATACGCAGTATTTT.

The chain employs TRBV5-1 and TRBJ1-5, with D perhaps TRBD1 (5 bases). This CDR3 comprises 13 residues. V lost 0 bases to trimming and J lost 7 bases, with 8 bases between them. Germline V gene sequence: CDR1 SGHRS, CDR2 YFSETQ. The CDR3 reads CASSLEGAQPQHF. The CDR3, as DNA: TGCGCCAGCAGCTTGGAAGGGGCCCAGCCCCAGCATTTT.

A remark on this clone: The sample holds other DNA sequences that translate to the same CDR3. The genes are TRBV9 and TRBJ1-5; D ambiguous. Germline CDR1 is SGDLS and CDR2 is YYNGEE. This CDR3 contains 13 residues. V lost 1 base, J lost 5 bases, and 7 bases lay in between. CDR3 region: CASSVSGDQPQHF. The CDR3 bases are TGTGCCAGCAGCGTATCCGGGGATCAGCCCCAGCATTTT.

This chain uses TRBV2 with TRBJ2-7; D assignment may be TRBD1 or TRBD2 (5 bases each). CDR3 length equals 13 residues. With 11 bases removed from V and 8 bases from J, the gap between germline ends came to 22 bases. CDR1 SNHLY and CDR2 FYNNEI come from the germline V gene. The CDR3 is CASDPGLDSQQYF. As DNA, the CDR3 is TGTGCCTCGGACCCCGGACTCGACAGTCAGCAGTACTTC.

V usage is TRBV6-1 and J usage is TRBJ2-7; D is possibly TRBD1 (6 bases). Germline CDR1 and CDR2: MNHNS and SASEGT. This CDR3 has 14 amino acids. The V end lost 0 bases, the J end lost 4 bases, and 10 bases lay between the germline ends. The chain's CDR3 is CASSEASRGYEQYF. The CDR3 DNA reads TGTGCCAGCAGTGAAGCTAGTAGGGGGTACGAGCAGTACTTC.

V usage is TRBV28 and J usage is TRBJ1-2; D gene ambiguous. Trimming took 2 bases from V and 2 from J, leaving 12 bases between them. The CDR3 sequence is 15 residues long. The germline V gene has CDR1 MDHEN and CDR2 SYDVKM. The CDR3 DNA sequence: TGTGCCAGCAGTTTAAAGAGGGATCCCAACTATGGCTACACCTTC. This codes for CASSLKRDPNYGYTF.